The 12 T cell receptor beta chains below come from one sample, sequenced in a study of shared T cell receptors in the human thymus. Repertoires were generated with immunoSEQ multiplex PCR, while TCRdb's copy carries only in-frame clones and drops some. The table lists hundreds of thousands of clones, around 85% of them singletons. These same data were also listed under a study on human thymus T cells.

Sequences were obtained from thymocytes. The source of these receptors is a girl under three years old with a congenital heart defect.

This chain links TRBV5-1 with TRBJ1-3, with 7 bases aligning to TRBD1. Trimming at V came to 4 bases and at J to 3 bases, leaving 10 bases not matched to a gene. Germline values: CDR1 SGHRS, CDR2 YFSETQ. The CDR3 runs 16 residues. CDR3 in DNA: TGCGCCAGCAGCCGAGGTAGGACAGGACATGGAAACACCATATATTTT. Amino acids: CASSRGRTGHGNTIYF.

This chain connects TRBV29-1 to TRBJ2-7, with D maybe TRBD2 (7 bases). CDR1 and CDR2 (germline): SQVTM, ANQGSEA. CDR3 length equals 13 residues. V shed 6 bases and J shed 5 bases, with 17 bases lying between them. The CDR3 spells CSVLRGPVNEQYF. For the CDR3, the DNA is TGCAGCGTCCTGCGGGGGCCTGTCAACGAGCAGTACTTC.

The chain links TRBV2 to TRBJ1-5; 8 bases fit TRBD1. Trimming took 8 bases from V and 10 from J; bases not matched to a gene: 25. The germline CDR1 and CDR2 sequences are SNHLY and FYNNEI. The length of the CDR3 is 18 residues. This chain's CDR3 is CASGENKVEYRGSHPQHF. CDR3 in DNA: TGTGCCAGCGGGGAGAACAAGGTGGAATACAGGGGGTCGCACCCCCAGCATTTT.

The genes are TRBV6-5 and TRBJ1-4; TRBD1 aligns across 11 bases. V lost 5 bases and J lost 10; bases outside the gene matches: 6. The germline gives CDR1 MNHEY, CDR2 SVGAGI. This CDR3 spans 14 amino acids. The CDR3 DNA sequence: TGTGCCAGCAGTACGGACAGGGGGCGAGGAAAACTGTTTTTT. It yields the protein CASSTDRGRGKLFF.

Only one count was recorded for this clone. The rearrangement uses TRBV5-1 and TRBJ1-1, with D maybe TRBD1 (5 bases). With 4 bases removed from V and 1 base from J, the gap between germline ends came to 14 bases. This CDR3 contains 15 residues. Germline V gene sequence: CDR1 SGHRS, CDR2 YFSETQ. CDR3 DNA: TGCGCCAGCAGCCCTGGGGGGAAACAGAACACTGAAGCTTTCTTT. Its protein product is CASSPGGKQNTEAFF. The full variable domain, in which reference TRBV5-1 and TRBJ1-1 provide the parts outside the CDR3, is KAGVTQTPRYLIKTRGQQVTLSCSPISGHRSVSWYQQTPGQGLQFLFEYFSETQRNKGNFPGRFSGRQFSNSRSEMNVSTLELGDSALYLCASSPGGKQNTEAFFGQGTRLTVV.

In nucleotides, the CDR3 is TGTGCCAGGGTACAGGGGGAGAGAAAAGAAAATCAGCCCCAGCATTTT. Its translation: CARVQGERKENQPQHF. The rearrangement links TRBV19 to TRBJ1-5; 8 bases agree with TRBD1. The ends lost 9 bases at V and 4 bases at J; junction bases unmatched: 14. Germline V gives CDR1 LNHDA, CDR2 SQIVND (reference sequence). The CDR3 is 16 amino acids.

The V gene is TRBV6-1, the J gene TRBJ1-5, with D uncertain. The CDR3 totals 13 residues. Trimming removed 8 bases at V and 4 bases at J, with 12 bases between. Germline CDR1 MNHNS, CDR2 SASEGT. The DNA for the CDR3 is TGTGCCAGCTCTCACAGAAAGAATCAGCCCCAGCATTTT. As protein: CASSHRKNQPQHF.

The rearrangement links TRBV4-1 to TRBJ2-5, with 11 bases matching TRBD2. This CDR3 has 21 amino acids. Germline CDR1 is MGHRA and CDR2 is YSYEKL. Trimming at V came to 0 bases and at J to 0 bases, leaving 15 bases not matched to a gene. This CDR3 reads CASSQDLLAGGQNFYQETQYF. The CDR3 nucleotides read TGCGCCAGCAGCCAAGATCTTCTAGCGGGGGGCCAGAATTTCTACCAAGAGACCCAGTACTTC.

The chain's CDR3 is CATSRGQVRVGEKLFF. In DNA form, the CDR3 reads TGTGCCACCAGCAGAGGACAGGTCAGGGTTGGTGAAAAACTGTTTTTT. The chain uses TRBV15 and TRBJ1-4; D might be TRBD1 (6 bases). Germline CDR1 and CDR2: LNHNV and YYDKDF (reference sequence). The CDR3 has 16 amino acids. The germline V and J ends were trimmed by 1 base and 7 bases, with 16 bases remaining between them.

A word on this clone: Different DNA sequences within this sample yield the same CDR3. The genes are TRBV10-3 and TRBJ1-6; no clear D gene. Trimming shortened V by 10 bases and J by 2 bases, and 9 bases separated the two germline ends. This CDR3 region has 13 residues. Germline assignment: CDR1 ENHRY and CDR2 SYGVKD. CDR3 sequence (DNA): TGTGCCACCAGGTCTACCTATAATTCACCCCTCCACTTT. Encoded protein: CATRSTYNSPLHF.

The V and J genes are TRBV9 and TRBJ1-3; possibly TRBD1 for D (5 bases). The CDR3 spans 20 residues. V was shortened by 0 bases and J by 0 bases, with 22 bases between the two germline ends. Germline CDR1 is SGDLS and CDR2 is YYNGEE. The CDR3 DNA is TGTGCCAGCAGCGTAGGCCCGATAAGGGGAAATCCGCCCTCTGGAAACACCATATATTTT. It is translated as CASSVGPIRGNPPSGNTIYF.

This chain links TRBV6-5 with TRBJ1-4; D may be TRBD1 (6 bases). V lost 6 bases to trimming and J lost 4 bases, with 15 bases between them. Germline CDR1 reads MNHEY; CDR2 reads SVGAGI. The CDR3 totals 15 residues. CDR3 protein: CASRGPQGSNEKLFF. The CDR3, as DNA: TGTGCCAGCAGAGGCCCCCAGGGGAGTAATGAAAAACTGTTTTTT.